The text below deals with one T cell receptor (beta chain). Its antigen is not yet known. It has no much larger one-base neighbor in the sample; base qualities were not kept. The CDR3 regions of human TCRbeta chains were subjected to immunosequencing. As for how the authors treated the data: TCRs in the repertoires were matched against a reference library of SARS-CoV-2-specific TCRs that had been generated with the MIRA antigen-specificity platform. Breadth was defined as the fraction of unique TCRs that were SARS-CoV-2-associated, and depth was defined as the fraction of total T cells that were SARS-CoV-2-associated. Each spike-specific TCR was assigned to its reactive spike region and to a CD4 or CD8 class using the MIRA data. Log10-transformed breadth and depth values were compared by one-way ANOVA with Sidak's multiple comparisons tests. The table comes from immuneACCESS by way of TCRdb, which keeps in-frame sequences with V and J called. Part of the clones is missing from these tables; in studies checked, under half for an unresolved V gene and the rest for unknown reasons. V, J and clone size reflect that table, while D and trimming were determined from the DNA. For this sample the table gives about 170,000 clones, of which just over 90% were detected only once. The biggest ten clones account for about 2.8% of the sample.

The germline V gene yields SGHDN for CDR1 and FVKESK for CDR2. From its cysteine to its phenylalanine, the CDR3 spans 17 amino acids. Left in the record is the CDR3 DNA by itself, 51 bases read in frame from the first base. The junction carries 18 bases between V and J, which are trimmed by 4 bases and 0 bases respectively. This record comes from a study of T cell responses to AZD1222 COVID-19 vaccine listed by TCRdb under 2021. For context, the study as a whole: Because spike-specific TCR depth and breadth did not differ between the two schedules, AZD1222 recipients who got a second dose at roughly 4 weeks were pooled with those who got a second dose at roughly 12 weeks. A total of around 240 trial participants underwent TCR sequencing, of whom roughly 210 received two doses of AZD1222 and approximately 25 received two doses of the MenACWY control vaccine. Trial participants were enrolled by age into 18-55, 56-69 and 70-plus year subgroups, with around 150, 28 and 57 TCR-sequenced participants respectively.

The label giving this sample's time point can be read as: baseline before first vaccination. The vaccinee samples were drawn from two UK trials, COV001 and COV002, one of which was a single-blind randomized controlled phase 2/3 trial testing AZD1222 (ChAdOx1 nCoV-19) in healthy adults. Trial participant PBMC samples were collected at day 0 and day 28 after the second dose for TCRbeta chain sequencing. Overall study results and their limits: Conclusions about previously exposed vaccinees are limited because only six or seven AZD1222 recipients were SARS-CoV-2 seropositive at baseline. Vaccine-associated CD4 TCRs spanned the whole spike protein, with dominant responses in regions 160-218 and 743-854. After two AZD1222 doses, spike-specific TCR breadth and depth were significantly higher than at day 0 and than in MenACWY recipients. The 56-69-year group was small, and its depth increase did not reach significance, likely because of low power. Because no samples from the day 14 peak response were available, repertoires could be characterized only after the peak T cell response. Participants were mostly white British and included more females than males, and it was suggested by the authors that clonal diversity may have been underestimated. Reportedly, close to half of the unique spike-specific TCRs recognized epitopes lying outside the regions that are mutated in the B.1.351 and B.1.1.7 variants.

The sequences come from peripheral blood, collected on day 0 of AZD1222 vaccination. The chain links TRBV14 with TRBJ1-2; no D gene can be assigned with confidence. The TCR sequence derives from an adult in good health. The DNA reads as follows: TGTGCCAGCAGCCCCTTGGGGAGTTCGGCGACTAACTATGGCTACACCTTC. Translated, this is CASSPLGSSATNYGYTF.